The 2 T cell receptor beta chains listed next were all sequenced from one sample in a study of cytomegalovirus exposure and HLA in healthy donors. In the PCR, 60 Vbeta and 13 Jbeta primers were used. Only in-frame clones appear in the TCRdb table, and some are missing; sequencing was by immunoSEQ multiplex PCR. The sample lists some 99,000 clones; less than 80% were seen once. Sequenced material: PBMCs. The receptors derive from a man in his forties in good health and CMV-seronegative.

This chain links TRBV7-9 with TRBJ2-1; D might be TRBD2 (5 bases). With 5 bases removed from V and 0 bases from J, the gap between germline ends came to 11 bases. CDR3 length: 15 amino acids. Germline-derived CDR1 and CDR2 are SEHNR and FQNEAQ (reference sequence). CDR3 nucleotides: TGTGCCAGCAGCCGAGGGTTGAGCTCCTACAATGAGCAGTTCTTC. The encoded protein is CASSRGLSSYNEQFF.

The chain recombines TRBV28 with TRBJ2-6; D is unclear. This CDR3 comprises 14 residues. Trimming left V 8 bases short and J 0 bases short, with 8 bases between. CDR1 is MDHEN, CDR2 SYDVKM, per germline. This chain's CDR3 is CASGTDSGANVLTF. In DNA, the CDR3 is TGTGCCAGCGGCACAGACTCTGGGGCCAACGTCCTGACTTTC.